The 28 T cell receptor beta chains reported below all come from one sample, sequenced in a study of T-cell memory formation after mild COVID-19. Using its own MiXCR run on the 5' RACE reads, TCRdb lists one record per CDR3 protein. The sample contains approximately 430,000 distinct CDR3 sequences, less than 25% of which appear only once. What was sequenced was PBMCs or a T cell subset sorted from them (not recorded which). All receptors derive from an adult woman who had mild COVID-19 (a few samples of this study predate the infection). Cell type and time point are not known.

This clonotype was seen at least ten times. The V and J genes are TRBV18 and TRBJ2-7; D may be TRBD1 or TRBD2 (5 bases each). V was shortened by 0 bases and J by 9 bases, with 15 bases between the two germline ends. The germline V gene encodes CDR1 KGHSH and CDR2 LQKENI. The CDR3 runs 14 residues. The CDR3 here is CASSPPQGWRVQYF. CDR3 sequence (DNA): TGTGCCAGCTCACCACCGCAGGGTTGGCGGGTGCAGTACTTC.

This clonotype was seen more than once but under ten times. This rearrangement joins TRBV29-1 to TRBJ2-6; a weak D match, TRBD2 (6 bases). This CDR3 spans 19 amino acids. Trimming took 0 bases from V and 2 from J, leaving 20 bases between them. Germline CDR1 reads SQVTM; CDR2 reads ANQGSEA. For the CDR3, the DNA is TGCAGCGTTGAAGATCATCAGACGACTCCGGGGGCTGGGGCCAACGTCCTGACTTTC. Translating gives CSVEDHQTTPGAGANVLTF. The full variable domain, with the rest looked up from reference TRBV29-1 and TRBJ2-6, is SAVISQKPSRDICQRGTSLTIQCQVDSQVTMMFWYRQQPGQSLTLIATANQGSEATYESGFVIDKFPISRPNLTFSTLTVSNMSPEDSSIYLCSVEDHQTTPGAGANVLTFGAGSRLTVL.

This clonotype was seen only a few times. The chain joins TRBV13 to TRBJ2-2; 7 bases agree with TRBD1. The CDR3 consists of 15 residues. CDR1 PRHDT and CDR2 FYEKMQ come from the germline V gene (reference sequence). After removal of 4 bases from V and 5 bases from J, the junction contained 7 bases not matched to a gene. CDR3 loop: CASSYRTGETGELFF. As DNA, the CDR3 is TGTGCCAGCAGCTATCGGACAGGAGAAACCGGGGAGCTGTTTTTT.

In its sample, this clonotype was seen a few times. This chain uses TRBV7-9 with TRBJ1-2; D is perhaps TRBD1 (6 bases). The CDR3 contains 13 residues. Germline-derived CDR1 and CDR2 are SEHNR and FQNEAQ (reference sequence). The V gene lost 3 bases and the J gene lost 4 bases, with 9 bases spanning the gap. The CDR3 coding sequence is TGTGCCAGCAGCTTTACAGGGACCTATGGCTACACCTTC. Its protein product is CASSFTGTYGYTF. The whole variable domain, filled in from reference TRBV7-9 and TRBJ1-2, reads DTGVSQNPRHKITKRGQNVTFRCDPISEHNRLYWYRQTLGQGPEFLTYFQNEAQLEKSRLLSDRFSAERPKGSFSTLEIQRTEQGDSAMYLCASSFTGTYGYTFGSGTRLTVV.

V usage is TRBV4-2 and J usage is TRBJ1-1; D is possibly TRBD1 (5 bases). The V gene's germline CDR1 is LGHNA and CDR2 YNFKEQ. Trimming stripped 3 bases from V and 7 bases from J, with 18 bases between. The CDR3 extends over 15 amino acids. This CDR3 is CASSQESALRVEAFF. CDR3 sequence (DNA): TGTGCCAGCAGCCAGGAATCGGCCCTCAGGGTTGAAGCTTTCTTT.

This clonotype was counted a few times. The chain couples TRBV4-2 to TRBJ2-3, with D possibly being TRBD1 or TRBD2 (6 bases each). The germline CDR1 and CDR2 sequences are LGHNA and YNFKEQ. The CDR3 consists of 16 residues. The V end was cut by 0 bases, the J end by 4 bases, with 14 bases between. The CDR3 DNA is TGTGCCAGCAGCCAAGATAGGGCAAGGGGGGCAGATACGCAGTATTTT. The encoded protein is CASSQDRARGADTQYF.

CDR3 DNA: TGTGCCAGCAGCCCTCCGGGACAGGGATACACCATATATTTT. Amino acids: CASSPPGQGYTIYF. This chain links TRBV14 with TRBJ1-3, with 9 nucleotides matching TRBD1. V lost 4 bases to trimming and J lost 8 bases; unmatched junction nucleotides: 6. Per germline, CDR1 SGHDN and CDR2 FVKESK. The CDR3 runs to 14 residues.

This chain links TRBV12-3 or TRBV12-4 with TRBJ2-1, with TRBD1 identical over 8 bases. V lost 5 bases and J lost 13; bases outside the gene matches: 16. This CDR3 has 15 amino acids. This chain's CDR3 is CASSPWGEDRANQFF. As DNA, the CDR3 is TGTGCCAGCAGTCCCTGGGGTGAGGACAGGGCCAACCAGTTCTTC.

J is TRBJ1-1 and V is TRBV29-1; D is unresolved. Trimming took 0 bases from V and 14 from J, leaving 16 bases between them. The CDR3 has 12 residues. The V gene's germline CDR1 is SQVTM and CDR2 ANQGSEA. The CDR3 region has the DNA TGCAGCGTTGAAGATCTGGGCCTTGGAAGCTTCTTT. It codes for CSVEDLGLGSFF.

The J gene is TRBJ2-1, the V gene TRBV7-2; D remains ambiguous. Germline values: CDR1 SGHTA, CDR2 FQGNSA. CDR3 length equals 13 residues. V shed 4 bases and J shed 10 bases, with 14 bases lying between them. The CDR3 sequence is CASSSLRLEEQFF. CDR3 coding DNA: TGTGCCAGCAGCTCCCTACGCCTGGAAGAGCAGTTCTTC.

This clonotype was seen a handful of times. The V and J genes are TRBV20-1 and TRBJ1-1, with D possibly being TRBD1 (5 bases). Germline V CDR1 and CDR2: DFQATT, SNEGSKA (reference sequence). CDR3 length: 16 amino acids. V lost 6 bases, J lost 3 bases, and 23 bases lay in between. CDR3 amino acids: CSAMKIRIQGDTEAFF. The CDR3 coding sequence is TGCAGTGCCATGAAGATCCGGATCCAGGGAGACACTGAAGCTTTCTTT.

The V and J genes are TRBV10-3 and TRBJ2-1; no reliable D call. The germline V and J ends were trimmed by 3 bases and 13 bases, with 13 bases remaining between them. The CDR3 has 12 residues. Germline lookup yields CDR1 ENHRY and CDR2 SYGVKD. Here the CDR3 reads CAISESDSEQFF. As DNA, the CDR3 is TGTGCCATCAGTGAAAGTGACTCCGAACAGTTCTTC.

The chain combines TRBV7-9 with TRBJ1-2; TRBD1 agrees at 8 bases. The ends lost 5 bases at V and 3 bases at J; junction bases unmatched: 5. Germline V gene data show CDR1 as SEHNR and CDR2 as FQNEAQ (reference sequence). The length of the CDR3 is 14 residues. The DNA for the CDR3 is TGTGCCAGCAGCCCGACAGGGGCTCACTATGGCTACACCTTC. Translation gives CASSPTGAHYGYTF.

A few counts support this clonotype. For the CDR3, the DNA is TGTGCCAGCAGCCCTGCCGCCGGGACAGGAAACACCGGGGAGCTGTTTTTT. Protein product: CASSPAAGTGNTGELFF. V gene TRBV3-1 combines with J gene TRBJ2-2; 8 positions match TRBD1. J gave up 2 bases and V 4 bases, and 9 bases lay outside the gene matches. Germline V gives CDR1 LGHDT, CDR2 YNNKEL (reference sequence). There are 17 residues in the CDR3.

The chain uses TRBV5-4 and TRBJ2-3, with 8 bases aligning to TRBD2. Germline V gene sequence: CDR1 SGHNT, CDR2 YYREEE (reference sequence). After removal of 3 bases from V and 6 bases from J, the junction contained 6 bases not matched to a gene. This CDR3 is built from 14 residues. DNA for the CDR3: TGTGCCAGCAGCTCCGGGACTAGTTCCGATACGCAGTATTTT. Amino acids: CASSSGTSSDTQYF.

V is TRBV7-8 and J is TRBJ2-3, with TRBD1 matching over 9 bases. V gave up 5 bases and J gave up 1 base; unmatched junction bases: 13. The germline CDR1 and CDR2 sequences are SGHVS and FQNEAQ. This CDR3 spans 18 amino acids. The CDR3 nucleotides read TGTGCCAGCAGCCCATACGGGACAGGGATGGGGGGCACAGATACGCAGTATTTT. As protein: CASSPYGTGMGGTDTQYF.

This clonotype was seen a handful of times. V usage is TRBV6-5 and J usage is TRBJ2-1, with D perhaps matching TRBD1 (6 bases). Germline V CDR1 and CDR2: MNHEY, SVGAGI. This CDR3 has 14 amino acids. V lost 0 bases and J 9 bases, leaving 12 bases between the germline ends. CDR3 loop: CASSYSQGMGEQFF. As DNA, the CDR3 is TGTGCCAGCAGTTACTCACAGGGTATGGGTGAGCAGTTCTTC.

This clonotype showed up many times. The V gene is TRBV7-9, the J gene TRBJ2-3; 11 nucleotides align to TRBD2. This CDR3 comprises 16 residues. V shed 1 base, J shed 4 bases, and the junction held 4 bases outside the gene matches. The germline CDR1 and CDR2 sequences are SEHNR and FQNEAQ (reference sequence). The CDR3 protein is CASSLVLAGGSDTQYF. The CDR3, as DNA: TGTGCCAGCAGCTTAGTTCTAGCGGGAGGTTCAGATACGCAGTATTTT.

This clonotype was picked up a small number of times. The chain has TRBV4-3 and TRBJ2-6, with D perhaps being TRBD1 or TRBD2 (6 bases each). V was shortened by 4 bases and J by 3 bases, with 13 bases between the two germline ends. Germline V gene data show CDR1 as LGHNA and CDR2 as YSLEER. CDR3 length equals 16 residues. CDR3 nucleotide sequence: TGCGCCAGCAGCCGAGAAGGGGGGTATGGGGCCAACGTCCTGACTTTC. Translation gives CASSREGGYGANVLTF.

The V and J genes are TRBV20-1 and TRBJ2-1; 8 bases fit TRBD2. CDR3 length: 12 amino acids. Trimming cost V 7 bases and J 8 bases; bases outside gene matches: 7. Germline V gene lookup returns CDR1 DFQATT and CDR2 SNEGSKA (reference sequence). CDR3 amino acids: CSVRGRYDEQFF. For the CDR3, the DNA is TGCAGTGTGCGCGGGAGGTACGATGAGCAGTTCTTC.

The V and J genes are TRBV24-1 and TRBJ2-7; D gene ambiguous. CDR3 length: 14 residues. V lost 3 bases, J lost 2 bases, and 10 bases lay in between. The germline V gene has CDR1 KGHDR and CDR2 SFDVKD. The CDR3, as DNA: TGTGCCACCAGTGATCCGGCCTTACCCTACGAGCAGTACTTC. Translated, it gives CATSDPALPYEQYF.

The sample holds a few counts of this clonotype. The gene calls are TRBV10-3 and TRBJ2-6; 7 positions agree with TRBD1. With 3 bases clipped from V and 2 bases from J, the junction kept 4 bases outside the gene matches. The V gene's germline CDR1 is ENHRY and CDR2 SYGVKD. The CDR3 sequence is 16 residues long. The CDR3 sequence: CAISDRGQTGANVLTF. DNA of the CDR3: TGTGCCATCAGTGATAGGGGACAGACTGGGGCCAACGTCCTGACTTTC.

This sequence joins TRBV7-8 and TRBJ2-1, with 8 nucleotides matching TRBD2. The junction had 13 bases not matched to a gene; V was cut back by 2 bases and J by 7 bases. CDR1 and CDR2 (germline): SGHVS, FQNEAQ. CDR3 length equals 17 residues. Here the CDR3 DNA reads TGTGCCAGCAGCTTAAGGCGGAGCGGGGGATTGGGGAATGAGCAGTTCTTC. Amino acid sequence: CASSLRRSGGLGNEQFF. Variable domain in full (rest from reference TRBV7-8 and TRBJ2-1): GAGVSQSPRYKVAKRGQDVALRCDPISGHVSLFWYQQALGQGPEFLTYFQNEAQLDKSGLPSDRFFAERPEGSVSTLKIQRTQQEDSAVYLCASSLRRSGGLGNEQFFGPGTRLTVL.

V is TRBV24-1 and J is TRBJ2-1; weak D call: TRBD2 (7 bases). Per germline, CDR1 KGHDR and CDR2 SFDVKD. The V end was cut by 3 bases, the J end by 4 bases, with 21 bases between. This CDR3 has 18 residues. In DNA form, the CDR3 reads TGTGCCACCAGTGATGTACGTCGGGGGGCTAAGGGATACAATGAGCAGTTCTTC. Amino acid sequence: CATSDVRRGAKGYNEQFF.

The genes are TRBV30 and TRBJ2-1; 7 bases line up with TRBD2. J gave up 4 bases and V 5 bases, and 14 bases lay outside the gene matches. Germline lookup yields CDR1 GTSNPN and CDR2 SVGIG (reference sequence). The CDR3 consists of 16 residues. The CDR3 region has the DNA TGTGCCTGGGACCGACGTAGGTTAGCGGGTTACAATGAGCAGTTCTTC. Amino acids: CAWDRRRLAGYNEQFF.

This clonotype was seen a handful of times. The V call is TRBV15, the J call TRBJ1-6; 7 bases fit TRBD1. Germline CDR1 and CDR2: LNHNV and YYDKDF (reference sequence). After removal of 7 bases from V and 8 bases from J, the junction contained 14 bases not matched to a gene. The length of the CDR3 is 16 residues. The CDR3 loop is CATIPTQDREDSPLHF. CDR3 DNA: TGTGCCACCATCCCAACCCAAGACAGGGAAGATTCACCCCTCCACTTT.

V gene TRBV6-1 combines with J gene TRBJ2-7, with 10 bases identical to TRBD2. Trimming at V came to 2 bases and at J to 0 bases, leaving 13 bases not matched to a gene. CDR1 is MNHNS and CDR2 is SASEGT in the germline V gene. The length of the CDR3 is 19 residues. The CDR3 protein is CASSERRLAGVSTSYEQYF. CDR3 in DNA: TGTGCCAGCAGTGAAAGGAGGCTAGCGGGGGTCTCTACCTCCTACGAGCAGTACTTC.

This CDR3 reads CASRHPGQGNEKLFF. CDR3 in DNA: TGCGCCAGCAGACATCCGGGACAGGGGAATGAAAAACTGTTTTTT. The chain carries TRBV5-1 and TRBJ1-4, with 10 bases lining up with TRBD1. With 5 bases clipped from V and 5 bases from J, the junction kept 6 bases outside the gene matches. Germline V gene sequence: CDR1 SGHRS, CDR2 YFSETQ. This CDR3 comprises 15 residues.